The rows below give T cell receptor beta chains drawn from one sample of a study of cytomegalovirus exposure and HLA in healthy donors. Only in-frame clones appear in the TCRdb table, and some are missing; sequencing was by immunoSEQ multiplex PCR. Here the sample spans around 200,000 clones, 79% being singletons. The sample consisted of PBMCs. All receptors come from a woman between 50 and 59 years old in good health and CMV-seronegative. The conserved cysteine and the conserved F or W are not part of the CDR3 here.

v_call: TRBV5-6; j_call: TRBJ1-4; cdr3_aa: ASSVTGATNEKLF
v_call: TRBV6-5; j_call: TRBJ1-5; cdr3_aa: ASSLGTGNHQPQH
v_call: TRBV7-9; j_call: TRBJ1-6; cdr3_aa: ASSPGQGGSSPLH
v_call: TRBV29-1; j_call: TRBJ1-1; cdr3_aa: SVGTLAENTEAF
v_call: TRBV19; j_call: TRBJ2-6; cdr3_aa: ASSIRQGSLSGANVLT
v_call: TRBV5-4; j_call: TRBJ2-2; cdr3_aa: ASSPGQDANTGELF
v_call: TRBV4-3; j_call: TRBJ2-5; cdr3_aa: ASSLQTGTEQETQY
v_call: TRBV10-2; j_call: TRBJ2-3; cdr3_aa: ASFTGEAGTDTQY
v_call: TRBV5-1; j_call: TRBJ2-1; cdr3_aa: ASSLRSPGRDSYNEQF
v_call: TRBV7-2; j_call: TRBJ1-2; cdr3_aa: ASGGVYGYT
v_call: TRBV28; j_call: TRBJ1-1; cdr3_aa: ASMSGVYTEAF
v_call: TRBV30; j_call: TRBJ2-1; cdr3_aa: AWEQTSPSEQF
v_call: TRBV7-9; j_call: TRBJ1-4; cdr3_aa: SSSKGGEKLF
v_call: TRBV7-3; j_call: TRBJ1-1; cdr3_aa: ASSLNLGGGAF
v_call: TRBV19; j_call: TRBJ2-7; cdr3_aa: ASQPTAGGYEQY
v_call: TRBV5-1; j_call: TRBJ1-2; cdr3_aa: ASSSAGGVYGYT
v_call: TRBV9; j_call: TRBJ2-5; cdr3_aa: ASSAGPGHNQETQY
v_call: TRBV29-1; j_call: TRBJ1-1; cdr3_aa: SVGPGMNTEAF
v_call: TRBV5-8; j_call: TRBJ2-1; cdr3_aa: ASSLGELSVHEQF
v_call: TRBV18; j_call: TRBJ1-1; cdr3_aa: ASSRTTGPAF
v_call: TRBV19; j_call: TRBJ1-1; cdr3_aa: ASSKRGGVNTEAF
v_call: TRBV27; j_call: TRBJ1-1; cdr3_aa: ASTSYAGPNTEAF
v_call: TRBV5-1; j_call: TRBJ2-7; cdr3_aa: ASSLGQGGYGQY
v_call: TRBV6-4; j_call: TRBJ2-1; cdr3_aa: ASSLAPGKVNEQF
v_call: TRBV28; j_call: TRBJ2-7; cdr3_aa: ASSTPGTASYEQY
v_call: TRBV4-3; j_call: TRBJ1-2; cdr3_aa: ASSQVGGNGYT
v_call: TRBV30; j_call: TRBJ2-3; cdr3_aa: AWTLGQGGADTQY
v_call: TRBV19; j_call: TRBJ2-7; cdr3_aa: ASSILGQGPYEQY
v_call: TRBV19; j_call: TRBJ1-3; cdr3_aa: ASRLRASGNTIY
v_call: TRBV5-4; j_call: TRBJ2-5; cdr3_aa: ASSLPRQGLGQETQY
v_call: TRBV5-1; j_call: TRBJ1-5; cdr3_aa: ASRRTAISNQPQH
v_call: TRBV9; j_call: TRBJ1-2; cdr3_aa: ASRRVDFDRVDYGYT
v_call: TRBV5-5; j_call: TRBJ2-2; cdr3_aa: ASSLRDTNTGELF
v_call: TRBV21-1; j_call: TRBJ1-1; cdr3_aa: ASSRQTGKNTEAF
v_call: TRBV15; j_call: TRBJ2-2; cdr3_aa: ATSTLPGELF
v_call: TRBV29-1; j_call: TRBJ1-1; cdr3_aa: SVRGRMNTEAF
v_call: TRBV27; j_call: TRBJ1-1; cdr3_aa: ASSLWGVNTEAF
v_call: TRBV28; j_call: TRBJ1-1; cdr3_aa: ASLSSVGNTEAF
v_call: TRBV7-2; j_call: TRBJ2-5; cdr3_aa: ASSARGLAGGETQY
v_call: TRBV11-2; j_call: TRBJ2-3; cdr3_aa: ASSFEVRSTDTQY
v_call: TRBV28; j_call: TRBJ1-4; cdr3_aa: ASRPEGLMGEKLF
v_call: TRBV28; j_call: TRBJ2-7; cdr3_aa: ASRTPRLAGVKREQY
v_call: TRBV6-5; j_call: TRBJ1-2; cdr3_aa: ASSYSGGRGRNGYT